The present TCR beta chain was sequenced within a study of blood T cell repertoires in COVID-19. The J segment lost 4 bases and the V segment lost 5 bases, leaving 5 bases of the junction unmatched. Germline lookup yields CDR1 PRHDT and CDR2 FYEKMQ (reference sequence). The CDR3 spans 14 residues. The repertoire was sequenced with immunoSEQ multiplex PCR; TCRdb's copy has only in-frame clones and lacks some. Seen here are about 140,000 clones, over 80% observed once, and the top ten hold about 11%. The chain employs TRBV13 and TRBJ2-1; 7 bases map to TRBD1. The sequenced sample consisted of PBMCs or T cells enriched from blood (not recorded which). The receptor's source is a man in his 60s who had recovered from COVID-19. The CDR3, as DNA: TGTGCCAGCAGCCTCCGGGACAGATACAATGAGCAGTTCTTC. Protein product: CASSLRDRYNEQFF.